These 8 T cell receptor beta chains were sequenced from one sample in a study of type 1 and type 2 diabetes patients. The PCR template was genomic DNA. Multiplex PCR with 30 forward and 13 reverse primers amplified the TCR beta CDR3. Each CDR3 protein gets one entry after TCRdb re-called the multiplex PCR reads with MiXCR. The sample has 250,000 or so distinct CDR3 sequences; 47% are singletons. The sample was peripheral blood mononuclear cells (PBMCs). These receptors were taken from a man between 18 and 35 years old with type 2 diabetes.

This clonotype has a handful of counts. This chain links TRBV19 with TRBJ2-5; 13 positions agree with TRBD2. The CDR3 has 16 amino acids. Germline assignment: CDR1 LNHDA and CDR2 SQIVND (reference sequence). V lost 4 bases, J lost 3 bases, and 5 bases stayed unmatched. CDR3 DNA sequence: TGTGCCAGTAGTACTGGACTAGCGGGAGCGGAAGAGACCCAGTACTTC. This translates into CASSTGLAGAEETQYF.

This clonotype was counted between two and nine times. This chain joins TRBV15 and TRBJ2-1; 8 positions match TRBD1. J gave up 9 bases and V 1 base, and 14 bases lay outside the gene matches. This CDR3 spans 17 amino acids. Germline V gene data show CDR1 as LNHNV and CDR2 as YYDKDF (reference sequence). The CDR3 region has the DNA TGTGCCACCAGCAGAGGTGGGACAGGCCGATTAGAGACTGAGCAGTTCTTC. This sequence encodes CATSRGGTGRLETEQFF.

This clonotype was counted only a few times. CDR3 bases: TGTGCCAGCAGGCGGACAGGGAGAAGGGACGAGCAGTACTTC. This codes for CASRRTGRRDEQYF. The chain combines TRBV12-3 or TRBV12-4 with TRBJ2-7; 8 bases map to TRBD1. V lost 6 bases to trimming and J lost 5 bases; unmatched junction nucleotides: 9. The CDR3 length is 14 residues.

This clonotype showed up just a few times. The chain combines TRBV30 with TRBJ1-4, with a possible D match to TRBD1 (6 bases). The CDR3 totals 13 residues. Germline CDR1 and CDR2: GTSNPN and SVGIG (reference sequence). V shed 5 bases and J shed 7 bases, with 14 bases lying between them. The CDR3 protein is CAWAPGGSEKLFF. The CDR3 DNA sequence: TGTGCCTGGGCCCCCGGGGGCAGTGAAAAACTGTTTTTT. Full variable domain (missing parts from reference TRBV30 and TRBJ1-4): SQTIHQWPATLVQPVGSPLSLECTVEGTSNPNLYWYRQAAGRGLQLLFYSVGIGQISSEVPQNLSASRPQDRQFILSSKKLLLSDSGFYLCAWAPGGSEKLFFGSGTQLSVL.

This rearrangement joins TRBV20-1 to TRBJ1-6; D not certain. From germline, CDR1 is DFQATT and CDR2 SNEGSKA (reference sequence). There are 14 residues in the CDR3. V lost 3 bases and J lost 8, with 14 bases in between. CDR3 bases: TGCAGTGCTAGTCCTGTAGGGAGTGATTCACCCCTCCACTTT. It codes for CSASPVGSDSPLHF.

The chain combines TRBV2 with TRBJ2-3; possibly TRBD1 for D (6 bases). The CDR3 spans 15 residues. V lost 3 bases, J lost 7 bases, and 17 bases lay in between. The germline CDR1 and CDR2 sequences are SNHLY and FYNNEI. The CDR3 protein is CASSDPTGERNTQYF. DNA for the CDR3: TGTGCCAGCAGTGATCCGACAGGAGAGCGCAATACGCAGTATTTT.

V gene TRBV13 combines with J gene TRBJ1-1, with 7 bases fitting TRBD1. Germline CDR1 is PRHDT and CDR2 is FYEKMQ (reference sequence). This CDR3 spans 13 amino acids. After removal of 8 bases from V and 2 bases from J, the junction contained 5 bases not matched to a gene. The CDR3 bases are TGTGCCAGCTATAGGACAGGAAACACTGAAGCTTTCTTT. Translation gives CASYRTGNTEAFF.

CDR3 amino acids: CGTGTGNSPLHF. Here the CDR3 DNA reads TGTGGAACCGGGACAGGGAATTCACCCCTCCACTTT. The chain joins TRBV6-2 or TRBV6-3 to TRBJ1-6, with 9 bases aligning to TRBD1. This CDR3 is 12 amino acids long. Looked up from germline, CDR1 is MNHEY and CDR2 is SVGEGT.